The entry below describes one TCR beta chain. This clone was picked up a small number of times. Its antigen remains unidentified. No base qualities exist here, and no much larger clone lies one base off it. The sample belongs to a study of cytomegalovirus exposure and HLA in healthy donors (dated by TCRdb to the late 2010s). In the study overall: In an earlier analysis of about 560 of the donors, around 290 Gb of sequence data and 90 million to 120 million unique TCR beta sequences from 180 million or so T cells were reported. The study profiled the T cell repertoires of 500 to 800 subjects by immunosequencing and related them to cytomegalovirus serostatus. All discovery cohort repertoires had been generated on a single sequencing platform. High-throughput TCR immunosequencing, statistical association of individual TCRs with disease status, and machine learning were combined to predict cytomegalovirus infection status. A later analysis re-examined previously published TCR beta repertoires from 600 to 700 donors and added high-resolution HLA genotyping to investigate patterns of TCR occurrence. HLA typing covered class I and class II loci at four-digit resolution. The aim of the study was to test whether cataloging public T cell receptors could identify signatures of past pathogen exposure. Typing coverage varied by locus: 629-630 donors for A, B, C, DRB1 and DQB1; roughly 520 for DQA1; over 600 for DPA1; fewer than 480 for DPB1. Donor age, sex, ethnicity and CMV serostatus were compiled alongside the repertoire data. The genetic ancestry cluster associated with self-reported Caucasian donors included approximately 85% of the roughly 410 genotyped donors. Rather than using new phenotypic data, the later analysis identified candidate immune exposures from TCR beta sequences and from how often those sequences occurred across donors. To decide whether each TCR beta V gene segment behaved as functional or pseudogenic, an earlier analysis of over 500 of the donors relied on high-throughput TCR beta sequencing. In addition to the first cohort of roughly 670 subjects, a separate validation cohort of around 110 different subjects was used. Among some 400 genotyped donors of the cohort, an average of approximately 240,000 unique TCR beta nucleotide sequences were sequenced per donor, approximately 20% of them non-productive. Several DR-DQ haplotypes were handled as single units for association and clustering because linkage in the cohort was strong. About 310 gigabases of sequencing data and 78 million or so unique TCR sequences were included in an early release covering 550 to 650 HLA-typed donors. Genome-wide SNP genotypes for about three fifths of the roughly 700 donors were used in a later genetic analysis, which treated that subset as a discovery cohort.

The library was obtained by the immunoSEQ multiplex PCR assay. A mixture of 60 forward primers for TCR Vbeta segments and 13 reverse primers for TCR Jbeta segments was used in the multiplex PCR. The CDR3 region of rearranged TCR beta genes was amplified from genomic DNA by a multiplex PCR assay. The amplified TCR beta libraries were sequenced on the Illumina HiSeq System as 87-base-pair reads. Concerning the study's data processing: In a later analysis, about 80 million unique TCR beta chains were counted across the approximately 640 repertoires, and approximately 9.9 million of these chains were shared by at least two donors. Raw reads were error-corrected and collapsed into unique sequences with a nearest-neighbor algorithm that merged closely related sequences to remove PCR and sequencing errors. CDR3 sequences were aligned to IMGT reference sequences to assign V, D and J gene segments. Each retained sequence needed at least a six-nucleotide match to both a V gene segment and a J gene segment. Rearrangements were classified as productive when the CDR3 lacked stop codons and remained in frame with V and J, and all other rearrangements were classified as non-productive. CDR3 was defined according to IMGT convention as the region running from the second conserved V-encoded cysteine to the conserved J-encoded phenylalanine. The earlier analysis of roughly 590 of the donors excluded sequences that lacked an unambiguous match to a single V gene segment. In an earlier analysis of some 590 of the donors, a V segment was called functional when productive rearrangements were above 56.7%, and segregating when the standard deviation between donors exceeded 5%. A statistical classification framework was built for diagnosing cytomegalovirus status from the catalog of TCR beta chain sequences. A later analysis assigned V and J genes by comparing TCR nucleotide sequences with IMGT/GENE-DB human TR gene sequences. In a later analysis, CDR3 sequences and most-parsimonious VDJ recombination scenarios were assigned using the TCRdist pipeline. In a later analysis, each TCR beta chain was defined by its CDR3 amino acid sequence together with its V-gene family, and reads lacking a unique V-gene family were excluded. A later analysis removed 592 highly shared, low-generation-probability nucleotide sequences to deal with suspected cross-contamination and a sequencing artifact. For each public chain, a later analysis derived a clonal expansion index from normalized ranks of inferred template counts within each repertoire. Generation probabilities in a later analysis came from a VDJ recombination model fitted to out-of-frame rearrangements, and those results were checked against IGoR. A later analysis scored TCR-TCR, TCR-HLA and TCR-CMV co-occurrence with hypergeometric tests, applying a repertoire-size bias correction to TCR pairs. To estimate false discovery rates, a later analysis permuted the HLA or CMV assignments 20 times. In a later analysis, co-occurring TCRs were grouped using DBSCAN, and TCRdist sequence similarity was added for clustering within HLA-allele-positive subsets. For co-occurrence clustering, repertoires with fewer than 30,000 or more than 120,000 public chains were excluded, along with a handful of repertoires with anomalous nucleotide sharing. TCRdb took over this immuneACCESS table, retaining in-frame rearrangements with V and J assigned. Such tables are incomplete; in checked studies, under half of the missing clones stem from an unresolved V gene, and the remainder is unexplained. That table gives V, J and clone size, and the DNA gave D and trimming. In this sample the table shows some 170,000 clones, roughly 72% of which occur a single time. 0.95% to 1.1% of the sample goes to the ten largest clones.

The cohort comprised some 730 healthy bone marrow donors. All cohort members were sampled while nominally healthy, although unrecorded immune exposures were likely present. The donor tested CMV seronegative, placing the donor among the 352 seronegative members of the cohort. A peripheral blood sample was collected from each donor, and TCR beta sequencing was performed on peripheral blood mononuclear cells. The Qiagen DNeasy Blood Extraction Kit was used to extract genomic DNA from the blood cell samples. V was cut back by 7 bases and J by 6 bases, leaving a gap of 21 bases between them. The CDR3 runs 15 amino acids, cysteine and phenylalanine included. Of the read, only the CDR3 DNA is kept; its 45 bases are in frame from base 1. CDR1 and CDR2 (MNHNS, SASEGT) derive from the germline V gene. Study-wide findings and limitations: The authors suggested that the approach could potentially be extended to other disease states and immunological phenotypes. Most CMV-associated TCR beta chains appeared to be HLA-restricted in a later analysis, and the HLA associations seemed to be driven largely by CMV exposure. Some IMGT-functional V segments, including TRBV6-2 and TRBV6-3, could not be distinguished by the 87-base-pair reads and were therefore excluded. Several of the top co-occurrence clusters appeared to be linked to parvovirus B19, influenza, CMV and Epstein-Barr virus, according to a later analysis. At a false discovery rate of 0.05, a later analysis linked under 20,000 TCR beta sequences to specific HLA alleles. The study gave a list of roughly 150 TCR beta chains associated with cytomegalovirus. Linkage disequilibrium might explain the correlated functional status among segregating V segments, but an unknown experimental factor could not be excluded. Presence/absence analyses assumed roughly uniform sequencing depth across donors, an assumption that may not hold. A later genetic analysis reported fewer N-insertions in productive TCRs among donors in an Asian-associated ancestry cluster than the roughly 700-donor mean. About 15 rarely observed V segments, including chromosome 9 orphons, were excluded from the earlier analysis of about 500 of the donors because counts were too low. A later analysis found that HLA-associated TCR beta chains were more clonally expanded and had lower generation probabilities than equally common non-associated chains. Because HLA typing was unavailable for some donors at each locus, only the typed subset was used in association tests. A few of the identified cytomegalovirus-associated TCR beta chains were confirmed in vitro to be specific for cytomegalovirus antigens. This cohort had only TCR beta chains sequenced, and the lack of alpha or paired-chain data limited which features could be detected. When HLA alleles, especially DR and DQ, strongly co-occurred, TCR associations were difficult to assign to individual alleles. A later genetic analysis associated a missense DCLRE1C variant with V-gene and J-gene trimming of TCR beta chains, and an independent cohort replicated the association. A further reported finding was that TCR beta sequences accurately predicted the HLA-A and HLA-B alleles for most subjects in the first cohort. The sequencing pipeline was judged likely to have produced a cluster of highly shared sequence variants as a technical artifact. In an earlier analysis of fewer than 750 of the donors, most TCR beta V segments were observed in productive rearrangements about 87% or about 30% of the time, broadly matching IMGT annotations. CMV serostatus was the only immune exposure information available for the cohort. While some public TCRs were present in many individuals, most TCR sequences turned up only very rarely across donors. In a later analysis, the rate of TCR association differed among HLA loci, with DRB1 alleles having the most associated TCRs and HLA-C alleles having the fewest. In both the original and validation cohorts, the classifier was reported to diagnose cytomegalovirus status with high specificity and sensitivity.

The sequence came from a woman in her forties in good health and CMV-seronegative. The V and J genes are TRBV6-1 and TRBJ1-1, and the D gene may be TRBD1, 5 bases matching. The sample was PBMCs. The sequence in DNA is TGTGCCAGCACTCAAATGGAGACAGCTCAATCTGAAGCTTTCTTT. Translated, it reads CASTQMETAQSEAFF.